These 30 T cell receptor beta chains share one sample of origin, sequenced in a study of vaccination and CD4 T cells after COVID-19. Oncomine TCR Beta short-read sequencing was applied to DNA from cultured CD4+ T cells. TCRdb called the PCR reads again in MiXCR, with one record for every CDR3 protein. This table has just over 20,000 distinct CDR3 sequences, 70% appearing once. Treatment: approximately nine-day PBMC culture with coronavirus spike peptide pools or control peptides (ViraFEST assay). Antigens for these TCRs are unknown. Sequences were obtained from CD4+ T cells from blood, cultured in vitro. Source of these receptors: a human donor who had recovered from COVID-19.

The rearrangement joins TRBV2 to TRBJ2-7; D unclear. Germline values: CDR1 SNHLY, CDR2 FYNNEI. CDR3 length equals 14 residues. V lost 7 bases and J 0 bases, leaving 13 bases between the germline ends. The CDR3 sequence is CASNLDRVSYEQYF. DNA of the CDR3: TGTGCCAGCAACCTCGATCGCGTCTCCTACGAGCAGTACTTC. Variable domain in full (rest from reference TRBV2 and TRBJ2-7): EPEVTQTPSHQVTQMGQEVILRCVPISNHLYFYWYRQILGQKVEFLVSFYNNEISEKSEIFDDQFSVERPDGSNFTLKIRSTKLEDSAMYFCASNLDRVSYEQYFGPGTRLTVT.

This rearrangement joins TRBV24-1 to TRBJ2-3; 9 nucleotides align to TRBD2. The junction had 11 bases not matched to a gene; V was cut back by 1 base and J by 7 bases. CDR3 size: 17 residues. From germline, CDR1 is KGHDR and CDR2 SFDVKD. DNA of the CDR3: TGTGCCACCAGTGATTTCAGCGGGGGGCCCGGCGGGTATACGCAGTATTTT. Its translation is CATSDFSGGPGGYTQYF.

This sequence joins TRBV6-2 or TRBV6-3 and TRBJ1-5, with a weak D call TRBD1 (6 bases). In germline, CDR1 is MNHEY, CDR2 SVGEGT. Trimming shortened V by 2 bases and J by 0 bases, and 20 bases separated the two germline ends. CDR3 size: 19 residues. The CDR3 sequence is CASSYRGGTGLYSNQPQHF. The CDR3 DNA sequence: TGTGCCAGCAGTTACCGTGGGGGCACAGGACTCTATAGCAATCAGCCCCAGCATTTT.

V is TRBV19 and J is TRBJ2-1; unclear D gene. V shed 7 bases and J shed 4 bases, with 14 bases lying between them. Germline V gene sequence: CDR1 LNHDA, CDR2 SQIVND (reference sequence). This CDR3 is 14 amino acids long. CDR3 DNA sequence: TGTGCCAGTACCAAGGACGCCCGATACAATGAGCAGTTCTTC. This codes for CASTKDARYNEQFF.

The chain couples TRBV7-2 to TRBJ2-4, with D perhaps TRBD1 (6 bases). V lost 2 bases to trimming and J lost 3 bases, with 11 bases between them. The germline V gene encodes CDR1 SGHTA and CDR2 FQGNSA. CDR3 length equals 15 residues. CDR3 in amino acids: CASSLSDRRKNIQYF. CDR3 DNA: TGTGCCAGCAGCTTAAGTGACAGGCGCAAAAACATTCAGTACTTC.

The rearrangement joins TRBV2 to TRBJ1-3; the D gene is possibly TRBD1 (5 bases). Trimming shortened V by 4 bases and J by 0 bases, and 13 bases separated the two germline ends. The CDR3 sequence is 16 residues long. Germline CDR1 reads SNHLY; CDR2 reads FYNNEI. In nucleotides, the CDR3 is TGTGCCAGCAGTGGCAGGGCCCTTAACTCTGGAAACACCATATATTTT. Protein product: CASSGRALNSGNTIYF.

This clonotype was observed a few times. The V call is TRBV6-1, the J call TRBJ1-2; unclear D gene. This CDR3 comprises 16 residues. Deletions cut 6 bases from V and 0 bases from J, with 17 bases between. Germline-derived CDR1 and CDR2 are MNHNS and SASEGT. DNA of the CDR3: TGTGCCAGCAGCCTAATTGGACGGCTTTCTAACTATGGCTACACCTTC. It yields the protein CASSLIGRLSNYGYTF.

This chain joins TRBV27 and TRBJ1-2; TRBD1 aligns across 7 bases. CDR3 length: 15 amino acids. The trim removed 7 bases at V and 2 bases at J, leaving 10 bases unmatched. CDR1 is MNHEY and CDR2 is SMNVEV in the germline V gene (reference sequence). The CDR3 protein is CASIFRQGGNYGYTF. For the CDR3, the DNA is TGTGCCAGCATTTTTCGACAGGGCGGGAACTATGGCTACACCTTC.

The J gene is TRBJ1-2, the V gene TRBV11-2, with D maybe TRBD1 (5 bases). Trimming took 5 bases from V and 6 from J, leaving 13 bases between them. The CDR3 is made up of 13 amino acids. Per germline, CDR1 SGHAT and CDR2 FQNNGV. The CDR3, as DNA: TGTGCCAGCAGCCATAGTCAGGGACATGGCTACACCTTC. Encoded protein: CASSHSQGHGYTF.

V and J are TRBV30 and TRBJ2-5; weak D call: TRBD2 (6 bases). V was shortened by 0 bases and J by 5 bases, with 16 bases between the two germline ends. This CDR3 contains 15 residues. Germline V gives CDR1 GTSNPN, CDR2 SVGIG (reference sequence). The CDR3 DNA reads TGTGCCTGGAGTGTATACGGGGGACCGGGGGAGACCCAGTACTTC. It translates to CAWSVYGGPGETQYF.

This sequence joins TRBV7-2 and TRBJ2-3, with D maybe TRBD1 (6 bases). From germline, CDR1 is SGHTA and CDR2 FQGNSA. Trimming shortened V by 0 bases and J by 3 bases, and 10 bases separated the two germline ends. The CDR3 loop spans 15 amino acids. In DNA form, the CDR3 reads TGTGCCAGCAGCTTAGCTGGGGGCTGGACAGATACGCAGTATTTT. Protein: CASSLAGGWTDTQYF.

V is TRBV30 and J is TRBJ2-5; D remains ambiguous. There are 12 residues in the CDR3. Trimming stripped 0 bases from V and 7 bases from J, with 9 bases between. CDR1 GTSNPN and CDR2 SVGIG come from the germline V gene (reference sequence). The CDR3 is CAWSVTGGTQYF. The CDR3 DNA is TGTGCCTGGAGTGTCACCGGTGGGACCCAGTACTTC.

J is TRBJ2-3 and V is TRBV30, with D uncertain. V lost 0 bases and J 0 bases, leaving 13 bases between the germline ends. This CDR3 has 16 amino acids. Germline CDR1 and CDR2: GTSNPN and SVGIG (reference sequence). The CDR3 here is CAWSVMSGLSTDTQYF. As DNA, the CDR3 is TGTGCCTGGAGTGTAATGTCGGGCTTAAGCACAGATACGCAGTATTTT.

In its sample, this clonotype was seen once. CDR3: CASSLGAQGAYTDTQYF. The CDR3 nucleotides are TGCGCCAGCAGCTTGGGGGCACAGGGGGCATACACAGATACGCAGTATTTT. This rearrangement joins TRBV5-1 to TRBJ2-3; 9 nucleotides align to TRBD1. Germline trimming cut 0 bases from V and 2 bases from J; bases unmatched to any gene: 7. CDR1 is SGHRS and CDR2 is YFSETQ in the germline V gene. The CDR3 spans 17 residues.

The J gene is TRBJ1-5, the V gene TRBV6-1, with D unclear. Trimming shortened V by 1 base and J by 4 bases, and 8 bases separated the two germline ends. The CDR3 extends over 14 amino acids. Germline V CDR1 and CDR2: MNHNS, SASEGT. In nucleotides, the CDR3 is TGTGCCAGCAGTGAAGTGCAGGAAAATCAGCCCCAGCATTTT. Protein sequence: CASSEVQENQPQHF.

V gene TRBV6-1 combines with J gene TRBJ2-6; D is unresolved. The CDR3 is 15 residues long. V was trimmed by 6 bases and J by 0 bases, leaving 9 bases between them. Germline V lookup: CDR1 MNHNS, CDR2 SASEGT. CDR3 residues: CASRLSGSGANVLTF. CDR3 DNA sequence: TGTGCCAGCAGGCTGAGTGGCTCTGGGGCCAACGTCCTGACTTTC.

V usage is TRBV20-1 and J usage is TRBJ2-7; 8 bases align to TRBD2. CDR1 and CDR2 (germline): DFQATT, SNEGSKA (reference sequence). This CDR3 spans 13 amino acids. V lost 3 bases and J lost 3; bases outside the gene matches: 4. CDR3: CSARRGALYEQYF. As DNA, the CDR3 is TGCAGTGCTAGGCGGGGGGCTCTCTACGAGCAGTACTTC.

J is TRBJ2-5 and V is TRBV7-9; the D gene is possibly TRBD2 (7 bases). Per germline, CDR1 SEHNR and CDR2 FQNEAQ (reference sequence). V lost 5 bases and J lost 4, with 17 bases in between. The CDR3 sequence is 15 residues long. CDR3: CASSPSGGQLETQYF. For the CDR3, the DNA is TGTGCCAGCAGCCCTAGCGGCGGACAGTTAGAGACCCAGTACTTC. The full variable domain, rest sourced from reference TRBV7-9 and TRBJ2-5, is DTGVSQNPRHKITKRGQNVTFRCDPISEHNRLYWYRQTLGQGPEFLTYFQNEAQLEKSRLLSDRFSAERPKGSFSTLEIQRTEQGDSAMYLCASSPSGGQLETQYFGPGTRLLVL.

The rearrangement uses TRBV11-2 and TRBJ2-2; TRBD1 aligns across 7 bases. V shed 5 bases, J shed 6 bases, and the junction held 9 bases outside the gene matches. CDR1 and CDR2 from the germline V gene are SGHAT and FQNNGV. The CDR3 has 15 amino acids. CDR3 sequence: CASSPAQGSAGELFF. The DNA of the CDR3 is TGTGCCAGCAGCCCAGCACAGGGGTCCGCCGGGGAGCTGTTTTTT.

This clonotype is deemed medium-sized. The V and J genes are TRBV6-4 and TRBJ2-3; TRBD2 matches 7 bases. The V gene end was trimmed by 3 bases and the J gene end by 1 base; junction bases not matched to a gene: 4. From germline, CDR1 is MRHNA and CDR2 SNTAGT. The CDR3 totals 15 residues. The CDR3 bases are TGTGCCAGCAGTGAAGGCGGGAGCGGCACAGATACGCAGTATTTT. This sequence encodes CASSEGGSGTDTQYF.

Written as DNA, the CDR3 is TGTGCCAGCAGCTTATCCCCCGGCGGGGGGAACTATGGCTACACCTTC. It specifies CASSLSPGGGNYGYTF. V usage is TRBV7-2 and J usage is TRBJ1-2; TRBD1 might be the D (5 bases). From germline, CDR1 is SGHTA and CDR2 FQGNSA. This CDR3 comprises 16 residues. V shed 2 bases and J shed 2 bases, with 15 bases lying between them. Combining the CDR3 with reference TRBV7-2 and TRBJ1-2 gives the whole variable domain GAGVSQSPSNKVTEKGKDVELRCDPISGHTALYWYRQSLGQGLEFLIYFQGNSAPDKSGLPSDRFSAERTGGSVSTLTIQRTQQEDSAVYLCASSLSPGGGNYGYTFGSGTRLTVV.

This rearrangement joins TRBV21-1 to TRBJ1-1; the table assigns TRBD1, which was not confirmed against the DNA. TRBV21-1 is a documented pseudogene. This CDR3 spans 17 amino acids. For the CDR3, the DNA is TGTGCCAGCAGCTTAGTGGGGCAGACACTGAAGAACACTGAAGCTTTCTTT. Protein product: CASSLVGQTLKNTEAFF.

V gene TRBV20-1 combines with J gene TRBJ2-5; D is unresolved. Germline CDR1 is DFQATT and CDR2 is SNEGSKA (reference sequence). The CDR3 is made up of 9 amino acids. Trimming took 0 bases from V and 7 from J, leaving 0 bases between them. The CDR3 coding sequence is TGCAGTGCTAGAGAGACCCAGTACTTC. It encodes CSARETQYF.

This chain connects TRBV6-2 or TRBV6-3 to TRBJ1-2; weak D call: TRBD1 (5 bases). From germline, CDR1 is MNHEY and CDR2 SVGEGT. The CDR3 extends over 16 amino acids. V lost 2 bases and J 4 bases, leaving 17 bases between the germline ends. The CDR3, as DNA: TGTGCCAGCAGTTACCCCCAGGGCGGACCTTTCTATGGCTACACCTTC. Translated: CASSYPQGGPFYGYTF.

V gene TRBV28 combines with J gene TRBJ2-7; D could derive from TRBD1 or TRBD2 (7 bases each). There are 14 residues in the CDR3. Trimming took 6 bases from V and 2 from J, leaving 14 bases between them. Germline CDR1 MDHEN, CDR2 SYDVKM. The CDR3 is CASRRQGGTYEQYF. CDR3 DNA: TGTGCCAGCAGGCGACAGGGAGGGACCTACGAGCAGTACTTC.

The V call is TRBV9, the J call TRBJ2-5; 10 bases match TRBD1. Germline V gives CDR1 SGDLS, CDR2 YYNGEE. CDR3 length: 19 residues. Germline trimming cut 0 bases from V and 5 bases from J; bases unmatched to any gene: 16. The CDR3 region is CASSVGWGTGEVMMETQYF. CDR3 coding DNA: TGTGCCAGCAGCGTAGGGTGGGGGACAGGGGAGGTTATGATGGAGACCCAGTACTTC.

J is TRBJ1-5 and V is TRBV27, with 7 positions matching TRBD1. Germline values: CDR1 MNHEY, CDR2 SMNVEV (reference sequence). Trimming removed 2 bases from V and 4 bases from J; junction bases left unmatched: 2. CDR3 length equals 14 residues. Here the CDR3 DNA reads TGTGCCAGCAGTTTAGACAGGGCTAATCAGCCCCAGCATTTT. Translation: CASSLDRANQPQHF.

This chain uses TRBV10-1 with TRBJ1-2; D is unresolved. V lost 0 bases to trimming and J lost 2 bases, with 10 bases between them. The germline V gene has CDR1 WNHNN and CDR2 SYGVQD (reference sequence). The CDR3 spans 15 residues. The CDR3 sequence is CASSESLGKNYGYTF. Here the CDR3 DNA reads TGCGCCAGCAGTGAGTCTTTGGGGAAGAACTATGGCTACACCTTC.

The chain recombines TRBV18 with TRBJ1-5, with D hard to call. Trimming shortened V by 0 bases and J by 6 bases, and 15 bases separated the two germline ends. Germline V gives CDR1 KGHSH, CDR2 LQKENI. The CDR3 runs to 16 residues. Here the CDR3 DNA reads TGTGCCAGCTCACCACCGGTTGTGGGATCCGTTCAGCCCCAGCATTTT. It specifies CASSPPVVGSVQPQHF.

A single count supports this clonotype. Written as DNA, the CDR3 is TGTGCCAGCAGCTTAGTTCCGGCGAACACTGAAGCTTTCTTT. Its protein is CASSLVPANTEAFF. V usage is TRBV7-2 and J usage is TRBJ1-1; D unresolved. There are 14 residues in the CDR3. From germline, CDR1 is SGHTA and CDR2 FQGNSA. V was pared by 1 base and J by 1 base, with 7 bases between.